This T cell receptor (beta chain) was observed in a study of blood T cell repertoires in COVID-19. V lost 5 bases, J lost 2 bases, and 9 bases lay in between. This CDR3 region has 13 residues. CDR1 SGHTA and CDR2 FQGNSA come from the germline V gene. Authors' analysis steps: Reference gene primer amplification gave nucleated cell count estimates. The data were produced by immunoSEQ multiplex PCR, yet TCRdb's version contains in-frame clones alone and is incomplete. Clonal size and the V and J genes are those of that table, whereas D and trimming came from the DNA. The table records about 260,000 clones, more than 80% of them present only once. The study assigned cohorts using participant-reported clinical history.

This sequence originates from a man aged 50 or older who had been exposed to COVID-19. What was sequenced was PBMCs or T cells enriched from blood (not recorded which). This chain links TRBV7-2 with TRBJ1-2, with D tentatively TRBD1 (5 bases). CDR3 bases: TGTGCCAGCAGCGTCGGGGGAAACTATGGCTACACCTTC. Its translation is CASSVGGNYGYTF.